The 15 T cell receptor beta chains below all came from one sample that was sequenced in a study of T-cell memory formation after mild COVID-19. TCRdb called the 5' RACE reads again in MiXCR, with one record for every CDR3 protein. The data contain roughly 450,000 distinct CDR3 sequences, under 20% of them seen just once; the ten biggest clones take up under 25%. Sequencing input: PBMCs or a T cell subset sorted from them (not recorded which). These receptors all stem from a man aged 18-30 years who had mild COVID-19 (a few samples of this study predate the infection). Cell type and time point are not known.

The chain has TRBV6-5 and TRBJ1-2; 7 nucleotides align to TRBD1. CDR3 length: 14 residues. Germline V gene lookup returns CDR1 MNHEY and CDR2 SVGAGI. The V segment lost 0 bases and the J segment 2 bases; nucleotides outside the gene matches: 0. As DNA, the CDR3 is TGTGCCAGCAGTTACTCGACAGGGAACTATGGCTACACCTTC. Its protein product is CASSYSTGNYGYTF.

This clonotype was recorded a few times. The CDR3 DNA is TGTGCCAGCAGTTCAACTGGGACTAGCGGGGTCTACGAGCAGTACGTC. Its translation: CASSSTGTSGVYEQYV. The chain carries TRBV28 and TRBJ2-7; 13 bases align to TRBD2. The CDR3 has 16 residues. Germline V gene lookup returns CDR1 MDHEN and CDR2 SYDVKM. V gave up 4 bases and J gave up 3 bases; unmatched junction bases: 6.

About this clonotype itself: The junction shows a germline mismatch at one end, possibly a read error. The gene calls are TRBV10-3 and TRBJ2-2; maybe TRBD1 (5 bases). This CDR3 spans 16 amino acids. CDR1 is ENHRY and CDR2 is SYGVKD in the germline V gene. CDR3 sequence (DNA): TGTGCCATCAGTGAGTCAGCACAGGAGAACACCGTGGAGCTGTTTTTT. This encodes CAISESAQENTVELFF.

The CDR3 region has the DNA TGTGCCAGCAGTGGCTTCGCGGGGAATTCACCCCTCCACTTT. This encodes CASSGFAGNSPLHF. V and J are TRBV6-1 and TRBJ1-6; no clear D gene. CDR3 length equals 14 residues. CDR1 and CDR2 (germline): MNHNS, SASEGT. With 4 bases removed from V and 7 bases from J, the gap between germline ends came to 11 bases.

This clonotype showed up just a few times. The chain carries TRBV7-9 and TRBJ1-1, with 8 positions matching TRBD1. Germline values: CDR1 SEHNR, CDR2 FQNEAQ (reference sequence). The V segment lost 4 bases and the J segment 5 bases; nucleotides outside the gene matches: 3. The CDR3 is 13 residues long. For the CDR3, the DNA is TGTGCCAGCAGCTCCAGGGGGCTAACTGAAGCTTTCTTT. It translates to CASSSRGLTEAFF.

The chain couples TRBV11-2 to TRBJ1-1; tentative D call: TRBD1 (5 bases). CDR1 is SGHAT and CDR2 is FQNNGV in the germline V gene. The CDR3 spans 14 residues. The germline V and J ends were trimmed by 6 bases and 6 bases, with 17 bases remaining between them. Written as DNA, the CDR3 is TGTGCCAGCAGTGTACTAGGGGAATGGGCTGAAGCTTTCTTT. Amino acid sequence: CASSVLGEWAEAFF.

The sample holds many counts of this clonotype. V usage is TRBV12-3 or TRBV12-4 and J usage is TRBJ2-7, with 9 bases that match TRBD1. This CDR3 is 15 amino acids long. Trimming cost V 3 bases and J 6 bases; bases outside gene matches: 9. The DNA for the CDR3 is TGTGCCAGCAGTTTTGGACAGGGGATGTCTATCGAGCAGTACTTC. Its protein product is CASSFGQGMSIEQYF.

The chain employs TRBV5-6 and TRBJ1-1; D is unresolved. Germline loops: CDR1 SGHDT, CDR2 YYEEEE. V lost 3 bases to trimming and J lost 2 bases, with 14 bases between them. The CDR3 spans 15 residues. The CDR3 region is CASSSPAEANTEAFF. The CDR3 DNA sequence: TGTGCCAGCAGCTCGCCAGCGGAGGCCAACACTGAAGCTTTCTTT.

This clonotype turned up a few times. The CDR3 spells CSARPGILGNTIYF. The CDR3 nucleotides read TGCAGTGCTAGACCAGGGATTTTGGGAAACACCATATATTTT. The chain carries TRBV20-1 and TRBJ1-3; tentative D call: TRBD1 (5 bases). There are 14 residues in the CDR3. V was clipped by 2 bases and J by 4 bases, with 12 bases between them. Germline CDR1 DFQATT, CDR2 SNEGSKA (reference sequence).

This clonotype showed up many times. The J gene is TRBJ2-5, the V gene TRBV5-1, with D perhaps TRBD2 (5 bases). Germline V gene lookup returns CDR1 SGHRS and CDR2 YFSETQ. V lost 5 bases and J lost 3, with 11 bases in between. The CDR3 is 13 amino acids. CDR3 coding DNA: TGCGCCAGCAGTTCTGGAGGAGAAGAGACCCAGTACTTC. It yields the protein CASSSGGEETQYF. The full variable domain, its missing parts supplied by reference TRBV5-1 and TRBJ2-5, is KAGVTQTPRYLIKTRGQQVTLSCSPISGHRSVSWYQQTPGQGLQFLFEYFSETQRNKGNFPGRFSGRQFSNSRSEMNVSTLELGDSALYLCASSSGGEETQYFGPGTRLLVL.

This chain uses TRBV19 with TRBJ2-7, with a weak D call TRBD1 (5 bases). Germline V gene lookup returns CDR1 LNHDA and CDR2 SQIVND (reference sequence). The V gene lost 3 bases and the J gene lost 5 bases, with 11 bases spanning the gap. The CDR3 is 13 amino acids. The CDR3 is CASSIAGKNEQYF. CDR3 coding DNA: TGTGCCAGTAGTATCGCAGGGAAGAACGAGCAGTACTTC.

This clonotype was found a few times. This chain uses TRBV14 with TRBJ2-3; tentatively, D is TRBD1 (5 bases). Trimming took 4 bases from V and 6 from J, leaving 14 bases between them. CDR1 and CDR2 from the germline V gene are SGHDN and FVKESK. The CDR3 spans 14 residues. Written as DNA, the CDR3 is TGTGCCAGCAGCCCAGGGATTTATGAGGATACGCAGTATTTT. Amino acids: CASSPGIYEDTQYF.

In this sample, this clonotype turned up a few times. The rearrangement uses TRBV4-3 and TRBJ2-1, with D tentatively TRBD2 (6 bases). This CDR3 is built from 14 residues. Germline V gene data show CDR1 as LGHNA and CDR2 as YSLEER. V was clipped by 7 bases and J by 7 bases, with 17 bases between them. The CDR3 region is CASTTLLASNEQFF. CDR3 coding DNA: TGCGCCAGCACCACCTTACTAGCATCGAATGAGCAGTTCTTC.

This clonotype was counted between two and nine times. The chain joins TRBV2 to TRBJ2-6; D remains unclear. CDR1 SNHLY and CDR2 FYNNEI come from the germline V gene. V lost 6 bases and J lost 4, with 16 bases in between. This CDR3 spans 16 amino acids. The CDR3 coding sequence is TGTGCCAGCAGGCTGTCAGAGGCGGCCGGGGCCAACGTCCTGACTTTC. Protein sequence: CASRLSEAAGANVLTF.

This clonotype was detected a few times. This rearrangement joins TRBV6-2 or TRBV6-3 to TRBJ1-2; possible D gene TRBD1, 5 bases. The germline CDR1 and CDR2 sequences are MNHEY and SVGEGT. V was pared by 2 bases and J by 0 bases, with 16 bases between. This CDR3 is built from 17 residues. CDR3 DNA sequence: TGTGCCAGCAGTTACCGACAGACACTACGATCTAACTATGGCTACACCTTC. It codes for CASSYRQTLRSNYGYTF.